Listed below are T cell receptor beta chains from one sample, sequenced in a study of blood T cell repertoires in COVID-19. The assay was immunoSEQ multiplex PCR, and TCRdb's table has in-frame clones only and misses some. This sample has over 250,000 clones; about 92% occur once, and the top ten carry 2% to 3%. Specimen: PBMCs or T cells enriched from blood (not recorded which). The receptors here all came from a man aged 55-75 years who had recovered from COVID-19. The CDR3 runs from the conserved cysteine through the conserved F or W. The order of the fields is J gene, D gene, V gene, clone size, CDR3 DNA, CDR3 protein. A D gene is named only where the DNA matches it firmly. Rows give clone size only sometimes, using once, few, many, or a class for an expanded clone.

TRBJ2-2,-,TRBV18,-,TGTGCCAGCTCACCGCCTAGGGGGACGGGCACCGGGGAGCTGTTTTTT,CASSPPRGTGTGELFF
TRBJ1-5,-,TRBV6-1,once,TGTGCCAGCAGTGAACCCCAGGGGATTAGCAATCAGCCCCAGCATTTT,CASSEPQGISNQPQHF
TRBJ1-3,-,TRBV18,-,TGTGCCAGCTCACCACCGCGGACATACTCTGGAAACACCATATATTTT,CASSPPRTYSGNTIYF
TRBJ2-7,TRBD1,TRBV2,few,TGTGCCTGCCACCGGGACAGGGCTTCCTACGAGCAGTACTTC,CACHRDRASYEQYF
TRBJ1-4,TRBD1,TRBV3-1/TRBV3-2,-,TGTGCCAGCAGCCAAGGACAGGGGAGGGAAAAACTGTTTTTT,CASSQGQGREKLFF
TRBJ1-2,-,TRBV7-9,-,TGTGCCAGCAGCTTCCCCCCAGGCTATGGCTACACCTTC,CASSFPPGYGYTF
TRBJ2-7,TRBD2,TRBV15,-,TGTGCCACCAGCAGAGGACTAGCGGGAGACTACGAGCAGTACTTC,CATSRGLAGDYEQYF
TRBJ1-1,-,TRBV9,-,TGTGCCAGCAGCGGAGGGGGTGATGGTGAAGCTTTCTTT,CASSGGGDGEAFF
TRBJ2-1,TRBD2,TRBV29-1,-,TGCAGCGTTGAAGATCTAACGGAGCGGGGGGGAAATGAGCAGTTCTTC,CSVEDLTERGGNEQFF
TRBJ2-6,-,TRBV21-1,-,TGTGCCAGCAGGAGCCGGGGGACCCCCCTAGCCGGGGCCAACGTCCTGACTTTC,CASRSRGTPLAGANVLTF
TRBJ1-1,-,TRBV3-1/TRBV3-2,-,TGTGCCAGCAGCCTACAGATGAACACTGAAGCTTTCTTT,CASSLQMNTEAFF
TRBJ1-1,TRBD1,TRBV4-2,-,TGTGCCAGCAGCACAAAAGGGACAGGGGGCGGAACTGAAGCTTTCTTT,CASSTKGTGGGTEAFF
TRBJ1-4,-,TRBV7-9,-,TGTGCCAGCAGCTTGTCACGCAGGGAGGATGAAAAACTGTTTTTT,CASSLSRREDEKLFF
TRBJ2-7,-,TRBV28,-,TGTGCCAGCAAGGAGGGCCCCGCCTACGAGCAGTACTTC,CASKEGPAYEQYF
TRBJ2-5,TRBD1,TRBV7-2,-,TGTGCCAGCAGCTTAGACAGGGGGCGGGAGACCCAGTACTTC,CASSLDRGRETQYF
TRBJ1-1,TRBD1,TRBV5-4,once,TGTGCCAGCAGCCCCAACGACAGGGCGGAAGCTTTCTTT,CASSPNDRAEAFF
TRBJ2-1,-,TRBV7-8,-,TGTGCCAGCAGCTTCTCCTCGTACGCTAGCGAGGAGCAGTTCTTC,CASSFSSYASEEQFF
TRBJ1-4,TRBD1,TRBV19,-,TGTGCCAGTAGTAGACAGGGGGCCGGGGGGGCCCTTGATGAAAAACTGTTTTTT,CASSRQGAGGALDEKLFF
TRBJ2-7,-,TRBV11-3,-,TGTGCCAGCAGCGTAAGGACAGACTACGAGCAGTACTTC,CASSVRTDYEQYF
TRBJ2-7,-,TRBV19,-,TGTGCCAGTAGTATAGATCTTAGGGTCAGGGTCGGGCAGTACTTC,CASSIDLRVRVGQYF
TRBJ1-4,TRBD1,TRBV7-9,-,TGTGCCAGCAGCTCCGGGACAGGTGCTAATGAAAAACTGTTTTTT,CASSSGTGANEKLFF
TRBJ2-5,TRBD2,TRBV20-1,-,TGCAGTGTCACTAGCGACGGGACCCAGTACTTC,CSVTSDGTQYF
TRBJ2-7,TRBD2,TRBV10-3,-,TGTGCCATCAGTGTGCGGCGGGAGGATTACGAGCAGTACTTC,CAISVRREDYEQYF
TRBJ2-2,TRBD2,TRBV25-1,-,TGTGCCAGCAGTGCGCCAACCGGGGGGGCTGGCGGGGAGCTGTTTTTT,CASSAPTGGAGGELFF
TRBJ2-7,TRBD1,TRBV3-1/TRBV3-2,-,TGTGCCAGCAGCACTCTACAAGTTGGGACAGGACCCTACGAGCAGTACTTC,CASSTLQVGTGPYEQYF
TRBJ2-2,TRBD2,TRBV12-5,-,TGTGCTAGTGGTTTGGGACTAGCGGGAACCGGGGAGCTGTTTTTT,CASGLGLAGTGELFF
TRBJ1-5,-,TRBV19,-,TGTGCCAGTAGTATAGTAGAAGGGGTTGGCAATCAGCCCCAGCATTTT,CASSIVEGVGNQPQHF
TRBJ1-6,-,TRBV28,few,TGTGCCAGCAGTATACACTACAATAATTCACCCCTCCACTTT,CASSIHYNNSPLHF
TRBJ2-1,TRBD2,TRBV10-2,-,TGCGCCAGCCTATCCCGTGGCGGGAGGGCCTCCTACAATGAGCAGTTCTTC,CASLSRGGRASYNEQFF
TRBJ1-1,-,TRBV10-3,-,TGTGCCATCAGTGAGGGGCACAGGCGGACTGAAGCTTTCTTT,CAISEGHRRTEAFF
TRBJ2-7,-,TRBV3-1/TRBV3-2,-,TGTGCCAGCAGCCAAGACAGAATAACCTACGAGCAGTACTTC,CASSQDRITYEQYF
TRBJ1-1,TRBD1,TRBV5-1,-,TGCGCCAGCAGCCCGGGACAGGGTGTTTTCATGAACACTGAAGCTTTCTTT,CASSPGQGVFMNTEAFF
TRBJ1-5,-,TRBV15,-,TGTGCCACCAGCAGAGTAAGATCGGGGAGCAATCAGCCCCAGCATTTT,CATSRVRSGSNQPQHF
TRBJ1-3,-,TRBV7-9,-,TGTGCCAGCAGCTTAGGGTCGCTCAGGGCCGGAAACACCATATATTTT,CASSLGSLRAGNTIYF
TRBJ2-7,-,TRBV7-2,-,TGTGCCAGCAGCAACCCGGGACAAGCAATCTACGAGCAGTACTTC,CASSNPGQAIYEQYF
TRBJ1-1,-,TRBV6-5,-,TGTGCCAGCAGTTACTCTCCAGGGTTGGCTGAAGCTTTCTTT,CASSYSPGLAEAFF
TRBJ2-7,-,TRBV7-8,-,TGTGCCAGCAGGCGAGGTCGGGAGTCCGAGCAGTACTTC,CASRRGRESEQYF
TRBJ2-1,TRBD2,TRBV3-1/TRBV3-2,-,TGTGCCAGCAGCACTAGCGGCTCCTACAATGAGCAGTTCTTC,CASSTSGSYNEQFF
TRBJ1-2,-,TRBV9,-,TGTGCCAGCAGCGTAGGAATCCAGGGGCAGCGGATAGCAACCTTC,CASSVGIQGQRIATF
TRBJ2-3,-,TRBV5-1,once,TGCGCCAGCAGCTTGAACGGGGACTCAGATACGCAGTATTTT,CASSLNGDSDTQYF